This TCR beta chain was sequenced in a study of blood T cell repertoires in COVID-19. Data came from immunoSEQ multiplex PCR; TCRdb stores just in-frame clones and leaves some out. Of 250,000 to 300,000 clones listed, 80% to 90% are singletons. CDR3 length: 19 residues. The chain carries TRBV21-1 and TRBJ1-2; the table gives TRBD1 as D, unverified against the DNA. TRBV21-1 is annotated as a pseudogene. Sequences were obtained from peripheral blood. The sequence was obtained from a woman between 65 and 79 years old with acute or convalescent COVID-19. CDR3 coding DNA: TGTGCCAGCAGCATCTCACACCGGGACAGGGGGATAAATAACTATGGCTACACCTTC. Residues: CASSISHRDRGINNYGYTF.